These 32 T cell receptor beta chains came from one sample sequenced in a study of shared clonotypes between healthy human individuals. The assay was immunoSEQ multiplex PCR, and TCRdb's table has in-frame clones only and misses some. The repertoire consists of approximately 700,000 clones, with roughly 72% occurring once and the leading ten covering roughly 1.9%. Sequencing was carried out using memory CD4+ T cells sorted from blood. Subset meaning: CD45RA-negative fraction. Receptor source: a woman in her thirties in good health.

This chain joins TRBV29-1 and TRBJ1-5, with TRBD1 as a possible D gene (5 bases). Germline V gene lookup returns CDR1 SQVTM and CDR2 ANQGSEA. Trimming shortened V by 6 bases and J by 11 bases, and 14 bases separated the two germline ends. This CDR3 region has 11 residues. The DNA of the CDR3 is TGCAGCGTCCACAATCAGGGAGCCCAGCATTTT. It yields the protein CSVHNQGAQHF.

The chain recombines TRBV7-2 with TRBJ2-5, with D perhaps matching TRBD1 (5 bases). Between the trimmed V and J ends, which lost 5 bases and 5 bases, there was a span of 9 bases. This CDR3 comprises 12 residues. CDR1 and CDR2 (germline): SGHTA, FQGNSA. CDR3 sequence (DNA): TGTGCCAGCAGCCGTAGGGGCGAGACCCAGTACTTC. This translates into CASSRRGETQYF.

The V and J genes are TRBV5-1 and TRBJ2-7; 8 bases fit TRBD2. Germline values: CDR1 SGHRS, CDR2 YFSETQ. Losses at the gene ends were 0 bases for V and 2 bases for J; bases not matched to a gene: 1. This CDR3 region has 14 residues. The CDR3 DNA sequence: TGCGCCAGCAGCTTGGGAGCGGGAGCCTACGAGCAGTACTTC. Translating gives CASSLGAGAYEQYF.

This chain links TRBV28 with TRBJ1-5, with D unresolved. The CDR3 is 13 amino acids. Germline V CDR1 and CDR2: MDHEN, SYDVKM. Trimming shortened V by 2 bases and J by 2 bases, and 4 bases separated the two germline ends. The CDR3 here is CASSLPGNQPQHF. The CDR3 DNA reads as TGTGCCAGCAGTTTACCGGGCAATCAGCCCCAGCATTTT.

Here the CDR3 DNA reads TGTGCCAGCAGGGACAATGAGCAGTTCTTC. This codes for CASRDNEQFF. The chain uses TRBV2 and TRBJ2-1; D is unresolved. The germline V gene has CDR1 SNHLY and CDR2 FYNNEI. The CDR3 sequence is 10 residues long. Trimming removed 6 bases from V and 5 bases from J, with 2 bases in between. Supplemented by reference TRBV2 and TRBJ2-1, the full variable domain reads EPEVTQTPSHQVTQMGQEVILRCVPISNHLYFYWYRQILGQKVEFLVSFYNNEISEKSEIFDDQFSVERPDGSNFTLKIRSTKLEDSAMYFCASRDNEQFFGPGTRLTVL.

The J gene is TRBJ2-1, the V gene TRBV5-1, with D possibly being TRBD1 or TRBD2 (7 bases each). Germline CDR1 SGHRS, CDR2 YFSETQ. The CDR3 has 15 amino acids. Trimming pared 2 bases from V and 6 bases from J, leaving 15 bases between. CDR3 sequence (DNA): TGCGCCAGCAGCTTACAGGGGAGGGGTGGCAATGAGCAGTTCTTC. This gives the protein CASSLQGRGGNEQFF. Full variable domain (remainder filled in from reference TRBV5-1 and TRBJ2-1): KAGVTQTPRYLIKTRGQQVTLSCSPISGHRSVSWYQQTPGQGLQFLFEYFSETQRNKGNFPGRFSGRQFSNSRSEMNVSTLELGDSALYLCASSLQGRGGNEQFFGPGTRLTVL.

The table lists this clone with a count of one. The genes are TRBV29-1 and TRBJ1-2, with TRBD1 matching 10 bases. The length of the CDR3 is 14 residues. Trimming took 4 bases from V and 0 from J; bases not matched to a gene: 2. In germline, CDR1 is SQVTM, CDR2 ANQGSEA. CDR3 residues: CSVGTGGSNYGYTF. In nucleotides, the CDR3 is TGCAGCGTTGGGACAGGGGGTTCTAACTATGGCTACACCTTC. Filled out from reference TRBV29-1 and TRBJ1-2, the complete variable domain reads SAVISQKPSRDICQRGTSLTIQCQVDSQVTMMFWYRQQPGQSLTLIATANQGSEATYESGFVIDKFPISRPNLTFSTLTVSNMSPEDSSIYLCSVGTGGSNYGYTFGSGTRLTVV.

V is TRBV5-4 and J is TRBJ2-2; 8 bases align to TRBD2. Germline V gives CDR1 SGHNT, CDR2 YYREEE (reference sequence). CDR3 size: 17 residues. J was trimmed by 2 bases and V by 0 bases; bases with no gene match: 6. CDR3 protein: CASSLAGLAGNTGELFF. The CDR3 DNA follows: TGTGCCAGCAGCTTGGCCGGCCTAGCGGGTAACACCGGGGAGCTGTTTTTT.

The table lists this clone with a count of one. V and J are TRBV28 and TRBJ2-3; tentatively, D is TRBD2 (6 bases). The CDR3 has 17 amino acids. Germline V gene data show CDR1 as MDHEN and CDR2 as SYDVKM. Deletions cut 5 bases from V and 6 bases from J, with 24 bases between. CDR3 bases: TGTGCCAGCAGTCCCAACTTGGGGGGTATACCCACTGATACGCAGTATTTT. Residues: CASSPNLGGIPTDTQYF.

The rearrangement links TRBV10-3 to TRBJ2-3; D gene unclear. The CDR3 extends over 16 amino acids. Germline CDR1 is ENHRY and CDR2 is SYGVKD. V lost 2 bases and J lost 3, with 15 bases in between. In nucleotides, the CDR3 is TGTGCCATCAGTGAGGGCCCCAAGGGCCTAACAGATACGCAGTATTTT. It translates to CAISEGPKGLTDTQYF.

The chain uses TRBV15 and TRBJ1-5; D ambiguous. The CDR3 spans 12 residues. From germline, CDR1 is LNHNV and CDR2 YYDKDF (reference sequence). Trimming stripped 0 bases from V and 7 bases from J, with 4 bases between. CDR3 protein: CATSRDKQPQHF. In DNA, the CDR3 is TGTGCCACCAGCAGAGATAAGCAGCCCCAGCATTTT.

The CDR3 spells CSVDSVSETQYF. The CDR3 nucleotides are TGCAGCGTTGACTCTGTTAGTGAGACCCAGTACTTC. The chain combines TRBV29-1 with TRBJ2-5; no reliable D call. V lost 3 bases to trimming and J lost 5 bases, with 10 bases between them. The germline gives CDR1 SQVTM, CDR2 ANQGSEA. The CDR3 contains 12 residues.

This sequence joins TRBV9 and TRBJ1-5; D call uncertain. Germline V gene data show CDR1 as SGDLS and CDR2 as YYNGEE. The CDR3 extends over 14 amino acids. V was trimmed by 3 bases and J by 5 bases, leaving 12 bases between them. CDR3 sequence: CASSADLRDQPQHF. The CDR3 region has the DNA TGTGCCAGCAGCGCCGACCTAAGGGATCAGCCCCAGCATTTT.

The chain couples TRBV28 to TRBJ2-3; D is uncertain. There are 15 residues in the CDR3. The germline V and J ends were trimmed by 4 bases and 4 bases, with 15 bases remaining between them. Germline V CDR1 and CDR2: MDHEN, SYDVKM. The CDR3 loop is CASSSRAGKSDTQYF. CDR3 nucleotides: TGTGCCAGCAGTTCAAGGGCAGGAAAGTCAGATACGCAGTATTTT.

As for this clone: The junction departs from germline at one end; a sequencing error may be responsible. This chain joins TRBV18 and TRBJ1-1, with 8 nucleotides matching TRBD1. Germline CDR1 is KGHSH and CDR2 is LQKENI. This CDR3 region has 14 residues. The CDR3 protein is CASSPQGVHTEAFF. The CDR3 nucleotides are TGTGCCAGCTCGCCACAGGGGGTGCACACTGAAGCTTTCTTT.

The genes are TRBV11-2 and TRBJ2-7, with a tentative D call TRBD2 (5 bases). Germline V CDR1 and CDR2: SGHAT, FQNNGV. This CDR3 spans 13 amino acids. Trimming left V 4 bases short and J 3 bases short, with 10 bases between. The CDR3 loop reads CASSSSGIYEQYF. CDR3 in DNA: TGTGCCAGCAGCTCATCCGGGATCTACGAGCAGTACTTC.

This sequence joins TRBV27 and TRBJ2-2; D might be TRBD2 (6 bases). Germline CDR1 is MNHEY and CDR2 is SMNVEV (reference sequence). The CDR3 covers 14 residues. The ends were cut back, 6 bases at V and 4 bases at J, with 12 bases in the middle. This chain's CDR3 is CASSRGLATGELFF. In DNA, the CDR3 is TGTGCCAGCAGCCGGGGACTTGCCACCGGGGAGCTGTTTTTT.

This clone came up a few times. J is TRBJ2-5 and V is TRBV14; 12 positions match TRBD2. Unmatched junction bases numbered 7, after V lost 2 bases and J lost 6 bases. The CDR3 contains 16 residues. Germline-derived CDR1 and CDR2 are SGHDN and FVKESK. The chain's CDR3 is CASSQRLAGGLKTQYF. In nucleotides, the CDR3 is TGTGCCAGCAGCCAAAGGCTAGCGGGAGGGCTGAAGACCCAGTACTTC.

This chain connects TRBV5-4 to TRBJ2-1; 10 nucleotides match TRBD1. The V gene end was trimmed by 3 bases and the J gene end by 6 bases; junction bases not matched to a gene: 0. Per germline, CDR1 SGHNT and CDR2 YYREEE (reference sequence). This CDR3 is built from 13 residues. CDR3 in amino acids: CASSWDRGNEQFF. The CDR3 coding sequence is TGTGCCAGCAGCTGGGACAGGGGCAATGAGCAGTTCTTC.

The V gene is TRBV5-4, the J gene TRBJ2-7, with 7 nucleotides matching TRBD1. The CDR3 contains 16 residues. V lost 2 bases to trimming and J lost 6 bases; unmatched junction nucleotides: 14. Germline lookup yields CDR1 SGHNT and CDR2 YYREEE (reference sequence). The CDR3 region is CASSFTQTRTGVEQYF. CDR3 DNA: TGTGCCAGCAGCTTCACTCAAACGAGGACAGGCGTCGAGCAGTACTTC.

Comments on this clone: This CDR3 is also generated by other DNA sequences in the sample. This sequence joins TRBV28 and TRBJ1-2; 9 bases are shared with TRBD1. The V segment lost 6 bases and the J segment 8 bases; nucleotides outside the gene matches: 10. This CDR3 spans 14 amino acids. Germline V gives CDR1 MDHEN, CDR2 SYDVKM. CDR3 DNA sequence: TGTGCCAGCAGCCTCGGACAGGGGACCGGCGGCTACACCTTC. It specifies CASSLGQGTGGYTF.

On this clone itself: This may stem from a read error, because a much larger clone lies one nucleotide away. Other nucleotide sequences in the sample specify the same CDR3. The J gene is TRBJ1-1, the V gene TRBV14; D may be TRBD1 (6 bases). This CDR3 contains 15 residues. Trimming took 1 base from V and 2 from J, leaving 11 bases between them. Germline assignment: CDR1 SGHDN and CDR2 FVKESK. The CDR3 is CASSQVAGANTEAFF. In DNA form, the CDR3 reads TGTGCCAGCAGCCAAGTAGCAGGGGCTAACACTGAAGCTTTCTTT.

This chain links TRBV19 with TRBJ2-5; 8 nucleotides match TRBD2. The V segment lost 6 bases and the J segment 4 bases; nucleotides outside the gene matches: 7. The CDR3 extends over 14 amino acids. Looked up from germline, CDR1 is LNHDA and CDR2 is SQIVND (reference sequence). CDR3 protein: CASRDSGTGETQYF. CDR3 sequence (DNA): TGTGCCAGTAGGGATAGCGGGACCGGAGAGACCCAGTACTTC.

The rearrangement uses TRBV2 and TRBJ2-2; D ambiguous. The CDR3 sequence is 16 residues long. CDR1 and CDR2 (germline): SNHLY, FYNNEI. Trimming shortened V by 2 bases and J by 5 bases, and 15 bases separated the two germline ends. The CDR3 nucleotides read TGTGCCAGCAGTGAATTGCTAGACCCCTGGACCGGGGAGCTGTTTTTT. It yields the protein CASSELLDPWTGELFF.

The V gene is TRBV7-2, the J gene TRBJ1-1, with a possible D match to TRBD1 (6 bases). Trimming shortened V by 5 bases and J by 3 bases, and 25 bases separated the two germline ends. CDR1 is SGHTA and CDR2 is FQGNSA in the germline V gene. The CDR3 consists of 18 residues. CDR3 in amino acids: CASSQQAPPGGAYTEAFF. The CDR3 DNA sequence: TGTGCCAGCAGCCAACAGGCCCCCCCCGGGGGCGCGTACACTGAAGCTTTCTTT.

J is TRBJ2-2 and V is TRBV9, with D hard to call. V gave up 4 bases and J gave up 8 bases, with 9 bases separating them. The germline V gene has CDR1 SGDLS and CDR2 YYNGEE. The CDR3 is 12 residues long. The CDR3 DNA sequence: TGTGCCAGCAGCTCCCCGGTGGGGGAGCTGTTTTTT. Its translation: CASSSPVGELFF.

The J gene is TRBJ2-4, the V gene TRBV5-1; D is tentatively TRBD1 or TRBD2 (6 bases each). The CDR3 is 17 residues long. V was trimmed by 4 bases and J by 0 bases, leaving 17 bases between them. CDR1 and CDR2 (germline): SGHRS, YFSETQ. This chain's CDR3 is CASSPSGAMIAKNIQYF. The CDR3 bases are TGCGCCAGCAGCCCCTCGGGGGCGATGATAGCCAAAAACATTCAGTACTTC.

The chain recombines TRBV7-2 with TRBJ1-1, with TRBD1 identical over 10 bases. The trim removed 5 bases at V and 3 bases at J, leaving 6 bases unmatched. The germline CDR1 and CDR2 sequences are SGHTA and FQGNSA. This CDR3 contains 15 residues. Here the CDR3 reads CASSPGTGEYTEAFF. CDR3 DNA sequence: TGTGCCAGCAGCCCCGGGACAGGGGAATACACTGAAGCTTTCTTT.

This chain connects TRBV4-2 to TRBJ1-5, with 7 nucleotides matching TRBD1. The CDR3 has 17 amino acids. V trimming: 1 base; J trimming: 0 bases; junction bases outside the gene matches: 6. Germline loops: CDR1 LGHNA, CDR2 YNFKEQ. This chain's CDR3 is CASSQGTGTYSNQPQHF. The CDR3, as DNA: TGTGCCAGCAGCCAAGGGACAGGAACCTATAGCAATCAGCCCCAGCATTTT.

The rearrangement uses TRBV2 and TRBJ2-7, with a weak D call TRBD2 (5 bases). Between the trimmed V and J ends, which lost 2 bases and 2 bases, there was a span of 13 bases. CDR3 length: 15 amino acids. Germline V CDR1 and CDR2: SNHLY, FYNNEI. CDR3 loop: CASSETPTRAYEQYF. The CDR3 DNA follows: TGTGCCAGCAGTGAAACTCCCACTAGGGCCTACGAGCAGTACTTC.

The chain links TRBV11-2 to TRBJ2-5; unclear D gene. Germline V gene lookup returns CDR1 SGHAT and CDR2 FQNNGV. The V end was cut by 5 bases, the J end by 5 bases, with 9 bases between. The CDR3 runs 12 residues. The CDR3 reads CASSLQSETQYF. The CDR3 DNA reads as TGTGCCAGCAGCCTTCAGTCGGAGACCCAGTACTTC.

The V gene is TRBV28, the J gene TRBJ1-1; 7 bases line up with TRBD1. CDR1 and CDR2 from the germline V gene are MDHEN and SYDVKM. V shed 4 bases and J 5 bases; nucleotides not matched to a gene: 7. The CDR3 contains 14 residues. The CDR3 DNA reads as TGTGCCAGCAGTTCCTTGACAGGGAGGACTGAAGCTTTCTTT. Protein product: CASSSLTGRTEAFF. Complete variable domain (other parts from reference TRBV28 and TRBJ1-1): DVKVTQSSRYLVKRTGEKVFLECVQDMDHENMFWYRQDPGLGLRLIYFSYDVKMKEKGDIPEGYSVSREKKERFSLILESASTNQTSMYLCASSSLTGRTEAFFGQGTRLTVV.